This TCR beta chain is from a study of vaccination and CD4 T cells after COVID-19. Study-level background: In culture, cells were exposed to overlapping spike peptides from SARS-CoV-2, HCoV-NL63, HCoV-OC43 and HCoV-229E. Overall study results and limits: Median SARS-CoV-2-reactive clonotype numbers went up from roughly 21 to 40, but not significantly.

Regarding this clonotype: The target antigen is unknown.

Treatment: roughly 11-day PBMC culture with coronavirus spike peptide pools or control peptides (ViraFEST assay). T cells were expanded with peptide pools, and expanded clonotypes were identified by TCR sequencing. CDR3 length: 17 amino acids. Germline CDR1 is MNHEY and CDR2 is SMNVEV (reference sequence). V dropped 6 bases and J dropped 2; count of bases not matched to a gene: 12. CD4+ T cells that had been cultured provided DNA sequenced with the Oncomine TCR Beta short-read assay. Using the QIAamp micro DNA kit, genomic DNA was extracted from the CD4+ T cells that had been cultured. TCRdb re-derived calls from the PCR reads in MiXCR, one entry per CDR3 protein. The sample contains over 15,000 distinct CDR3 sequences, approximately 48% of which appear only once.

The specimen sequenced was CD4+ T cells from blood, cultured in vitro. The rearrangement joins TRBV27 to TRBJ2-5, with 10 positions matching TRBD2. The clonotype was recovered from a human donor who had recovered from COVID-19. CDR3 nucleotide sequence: TGTGCCAGCAGCCAAGCCTTCCTAGCGGGGGTGCAAGAGACCCAGTACTTC. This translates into CASSQAFLAGVQETQYF.